These 24 T cell receptor beta chains came from one sample sequenced in a study of blood T cell repertoires in COVID-19 (dated by TCRdb to the early 2020s). The library was prepared using the immunoSEQ multiplex PCR assay. TCRdb provides this immuneACCESS table in a form limited to in-frame rearrangements. Some clones are lacking; in checked studies, under half of them reflect an unresolved V gene, and why the rest are absent is not known. In this sample the table shows around 200,000 clones, about 90% of which occur a single time. The top ten constitute roughly 1.6% of the sample. Sequencing used peripheral blood. The receptors shown here come from a man between 18 and 29 years old with active or convalescent COVID-19.

CDR3 DNA sequence: TGTGCCAGCAGTTACTCCGGGAGCTCTGGAAACACCATATATTTT. Translating gives CASSYSGSSGNTIYF. V gene TRBV6-6 combines with J gene TRBJ1-3; no definite D call. The CDR3 loop spans 15 amino acids. Trimming removed 0 bases at V and 0 bases at J, with 6 bases between. Germline-derived CDR1 and CDR2 are MNHNY and SVGAGI (reference sequence).

J is TRBJ2-7 and V is TRBV18, with D unclear. This CDR3 is built from 12 residues. Trimming took off 4 bases at V and 3 bases at J, with 7 bases between the two ends. Germline V gene data show CDR1 as KGHSH and CDR2 as LQKENI. The CDR3 loop reads CASSQQNYEQYF. CDR3 DNA sequence: TGTGCCAGCTCACAACAGAACTACGAGCAGTACTTC.

This clone was recorded only once. This chain uses TRBV4-1 with TRBJ2-5, with 9 nucleotides matching TRBD1. The V segment lost 2 bases and the J segment 3 bases; nucleotides outside the gene matches: 10. Germline V gives CDR1 MGHRA, CDR2 YSYEKL. The CDR3 spans 17 residues. CDR3 sequence: CASSQPRTGQGEETQYF. The CDR3 DNA sequence: TGCGCCAGCAGCCAACCTCGGACGGGACAGGGAGAAGAGACCCAGTACTTC.

This chain links TRBV15 with TRBJ1-2; D unresolved. V shed 5 bases and J shed 6 bases, with 19 bases lying between them. Germline-derived CDR1 and CDR2 are LNHNV and YYDKDF (reference sequence). The CDR3 consists of 15 residues. The CDR3 nucleotides read TGTGCCACCAGCGAAGACACCCGATATAGGAATGGCTACACCTTC. Translated, it gives CATSEDTRYRNGYTF.

The chain couples TRBV7-2 to TRBJ2-5; 7 nucleotides match TRBD2. CDR1 and CDR2 (germline): SGHTA, FQGNSA. The CDR3 spans 15 residues. Unmatched junction bases numbered 6, after V lost 5 bases and J lost 0 bases. The CDR3 region is CASSALLADQETQYF. DNA of the CDR3: TGTGCCAGCAGCGCTCTTCTAGCGGACCAAGAGACCCAGTACTTC.

The chain links TRBV7-6 to TRBJ2-7; 12 positions match TRBD1. CDR3 length: 16 amino acids. Germline values: CDR1 SGHVS, CDR2 FNYEAQ. V lost 2 bases, J lost 7 bases, and 9 bases stayed unmatched. CDR3 in DNA: TGTGCCAGCAGCTTAACTCCGGGACAGGGGGCTCGGGAGCAGTACTTC. This sequence encodes CASSLTPGQGAREQYF.

Concerning this clone: Other DNA sequences within the sample encode an identical CDR3. This rearrangement joins TRBV5-1 to TRBJ1-1; D call uncertain. CDR1 SGHRS and CDR2 YFSETQ come from the germline V gene. V dropped 0 bases and J dropped 2 bases, with 8 bases sitting between them. The length of the CDR3 is 14 residues. This CDR3 reads CASSLVAENTEAFF. CDR3 nucleotide sequence: TGCGCCAGCAGCTTGGTGGCGGAAAACACTGAAGCTTTCTTT.

This chain links TRBV4-1 with TRBJ1-5, with D uncertain. This CDR3 contains 16 residues. V lost 0 bases to trimming and J lost 5 bases, with 14 bases between them. Germline CDR1 MGHRA, CDR2 YSYEKL. For the CDR3, the DNA is TGCGCCAGCAGCCAAGATATAAGCGAGGGCTATCAGCCCCAGCATTTT. Encoded protein: CASSQDISEGYQPQHF.

V usage is TRBV2 and J usage is TRBJ1-1; the D is unclear. The CDR3 totals 14 residues. Trimming stripped 6 bases from V and 6 bases from J, with 17 bases between. The germline V gene encodes CDR1 SNHLY and CDR2 FYNNEI. The chain's CDR3 is CASSLERTSSEAFF. The CDR3 bases are TGTGCCAGCAGCCTCGAGAGGACTAGTTCTGAAGCTTTCTTT.

The chain carries TRBV7-8 and TRBJ1-2; D not certain. The germline V gene encodes CDR1 SGHVS and CDR2 FQNEAQ. The CDR3 contains 14 residues. V was trimmed by 1 base and J by 4 bases, leaving 10 bases between them. Written as DNA, the CDR3 is TGTGCCAGCAGCTTAGAATCTAGTTTCTATGGCTACACCTTC. Translation gives CASSLESSFYGYTF.

The chain links TRBV19 to TRBJ1-2; TRBD1 matches 7 bases. The CDR3 length is 14 residues. With 6 bases clipped from V and 8 bases from J, the junction kept 12 bases outside the gene matches. Looked up from germline, CDR1 is LNHDA and CDR2 is SQIVND (reference sequence). The CDR3 DNA reads as TGTGCCAGTAGGTTGACAGGGAGCTATGGCGGCTACACCTTC. This gives the protein CASRLTGSYGGYTF. Full variable domain (missing parts from reference TRBV19 and TRBJ1-2): DGGITQSPKYLFRKEGQNVTLSCEQNLNHDAMYWYRQDPGQGLRLIYYSQIVNDFQKGDIAEGYSVSREKKESFPLTVTSAQKNPTAFYLCASRLTGSYGGYTFGSGTRLTVV.

This chain uses TRBV5-1 with TRBJ2-1; D gene unclear. Germline assignment: CDR1 SGHRS and CDR2 YFSETQ. V dropped 2 bases and J dropped 6 bases, with 9 bases sitting between them. CDR3 size: 13 residues. CDR3 protein: CASSFMSPNEQFF. The CDR3 DNA sequence: TGCGCCAGCAGCTTTATGTCCCCCAATGAGCAGTTCTTC.

This chain links TRBV30 with TRBJ2-7; TRBD2 aligns across 8 bases. The CDR3 has 14 residues. V trimming: 1 base; J trimming: 2 bases; junction bases outside the gene matches: 4. Germline CDR1 and CDR2: GTSNPN and SVGIG (reference sequence). This chain's CDR3 is CAWSALAGAYEQYF. CDR3 nucleotide sequence: TGTGCCTGGAGTGCTCTAGCGGGCGCCTACGAGCAGTACTTC.

The chain employs TRBV5-1 and TRBJ1-3; no clear D. CDR1 is SGHRS and CDR2 is YFSETQ in the germline V gene. The CDR3 length is 15 residues. The V end lost 1 base, the J end lost 0 bases, and 8 bases lay between the germline ends. The chain's CDR3 is CASSLTGSSGNTIYF. For the CDR3, the DNA is TGCGCCAGCAGCTTGACCGGGAGCTCTGGAAACACCATATATTTT.

The chain has TRBV18 and TRBJ1-2; D is uncertain. V was trimmed by 2 bases and J by 0 bases, leaving 10 bases between them. The CDR3 has 15 amino acids. Germline CDR1 is KGHSH and CDR2 is LQKENI. The CDR3 loop is CASSPDHSPNYGYTF. CDR3 sequence (DNA): TGTGCCAGCTCACCAGATCACTCTCCTAACTATGGCTACACCTTC.

This clone was seen once. V gene TRBV19 combines with J gene TRBJ1-1; no clear D. This CDR3 contains 14 residues. The V gene's germline CDR1 is LNHDA and CDR2 SQIVND (reference sequence). V lost 5 bases and J lost 1, with 11 bases in between. The CDR3 spells CASSLDGGNTEAFF. Here the CDR3 DNA reads TGTGCCAGTAGTCTGGACGGAGGGAACACTGAAGCTTTCTTT.

The chain couples TRBV7-9 to TRBJ2-5; tentatively, D is TRBD1 (6 bases). V was shortened by 3 bases and J by 1 base, with 9 bases between the two germline ends. Looked up from germline, CDR1 is SEHNR and CDR2 is FQNEAQ (reference sequence). This CDR3 comprises 14 residues. CDR3 bases: TGTGCCAGCAGCTTTGGACAGACCCAAGAGACCCAGTACTTC. As protein: CASSFGQTQETQYF.

In this sample, this clone turned up once. The chain combines TRBV7-3 with TRBJ1-1; D is unclear. The CDR3 sequence is 14 residues long. Germline CDR1 SGHTA, CDR2 FQGTGA. The V and J ends lost 2 bases and 1 base respectively, with 8 bases between them. CDR3 in DNA: TGTGCCAGCAGCTTACCTGTCCGGAACACTGAAGCTTTCTTT. As protein: CASSLPVRNTEAFF.

This clone was observed a few times. V and J are TRBV5-5 and TRBJ2-3; D is ambiguous. The V end lost 4 bases, the J end lost 5 bases, and 11 bases lay between the germline ends. Looked up from germline, CDR1 is SGHKS and CDR2 is YYEKEE (reference sequence). The CDR3 has 13 residues. The CDR3 nucleotides are TGTGCCAGCAGCGGTGAGATCCGAGATACGCAGTATTTT. It yields the protein CASSGEIRDTQYF.

The chain employs TRBV5-8 and TRBJ2-4; maybe TRBD1 (5 bases). The CDR3 covers 13 residues. V was clipped by 4 bases and J by 5 bases, with 10 bases between them. CDR1 SGHTS and CDR2 YDEGEE come from the germline V gene. CDR3 DNA sequence: TGTGCCAGCAGCGCCCGACAGCAAAACATTCAGTACTTC. Amino acids: CASSARQQNIQYF.

The chain couples TRBV12-3 or TRBV12-4 to TRBJ1-1; tentative D call: TRBD1 (6 bases). This CDR3 spans 13 amino acids. Trimming took 6 bases from V and 1 from J, leaving 9 bases between them. The CDR3 is CASRTQGNTEAFF. The CDR3 DNA sequence: TGTGCCAGCAGGACACAGGGGAACACTGAAGCTTTCTTT.

The chain links TRBV6-5 to TRBJ1-4; D possibly corresponds to TRBD1 (5 bases). V lost 2 bases and J 8 bases, leaving 18 bases between the germline ends. Germline CDR1 MNHEY, CDR2 SVGAGI. The CDR3 contains 16 residues. CDR3 sequence (DNA): TGTGCCAGCAGTTACGGGGCGGGGCCCCGATCCGAAAAACTGTTTTTT. As protein: CASSYGAGPRSEKLFF.

The chain links TRBV2 to TRBJ1-5; TRBD1 matches at 9 bases. This CDR3 region has 15 residues. Looked up from germline, CDR1 is SNHLY and CDR2 is FYNNEI. Losses at the gene ends were 7 bases for V and 1 base for J; bases not matched to a gene: 5. The CDR3 loop is CASNLQGASNQPQHF. The CDR3 DNA reads as TGTGCCAGCAACTTACAGGGGGCAAGCAATCAGCCCCAGCATTTT.

This clone was counted only a few times. In nucleotides, the CDR3 is TGTGCCAGCAGTCAGGACAGCAACACTGAAGCTTTCTTT. Translation gives CASSQDSNTEAFF. The rearrangement joins TRBV12-3 or TRBV12-4 to TRBJ1-1; a possible D gene is TRBD1 (6 bases). V lost 5 bases and J 2 bases, leaving 9 bases between the germline ends. There are 13 residues in the CDR3.